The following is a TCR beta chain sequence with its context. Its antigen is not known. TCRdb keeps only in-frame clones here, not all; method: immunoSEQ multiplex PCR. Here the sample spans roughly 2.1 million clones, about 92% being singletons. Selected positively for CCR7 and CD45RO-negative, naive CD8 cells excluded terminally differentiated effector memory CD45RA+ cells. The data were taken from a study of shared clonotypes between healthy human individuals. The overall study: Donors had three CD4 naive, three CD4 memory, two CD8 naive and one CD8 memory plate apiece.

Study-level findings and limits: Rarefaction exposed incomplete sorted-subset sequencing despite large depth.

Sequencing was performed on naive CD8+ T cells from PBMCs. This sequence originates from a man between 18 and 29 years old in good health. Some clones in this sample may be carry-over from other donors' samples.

Here the CDR3 reads CASSSPRGGPDSPLHF. CDR3 bases: TGTGCCAGCAGTTCTCCCCGGGGGGGGCCTGATTCACCCCTCCACTTT. V gene TRBV27 combines with J gene TRBJ1-6, with a possible D match to TRBD1 (6 bases). CDR1 is MNHEY, CDR2 SMNVEV, per germline (reference sequence). The CDR3 extends over 16 amino acids. V was trimmed by 4 bases and J by 8 bases, leaving 18 bases between them.